A single sample is the source of the 21 T cell receptor beta chains below, sequenced in a study of CD8+CD57+ T cells in acquired aplastic anemia. Patients selected for sequencing had displayed CD8+CD57+ cell expansion by flow cytometry. TCR beta VDJ and CDR3 profiling used genomic DNA as template. Using its own MiXCR run on the reads, TCRdb lists one record per CDR3 protein. The sample shows some 200,000 distinct CDR3 sequences, approximately 48% of them seen only once. The material sequenced was sorted CD4+, CD8+, or CD8+CD57+ T cells (not recorded which) from PBMCs. These receptors all come from a human donor with aplastic anemia.

In this sample, this clonotype turned up many times. V and J are TRBV19 and TRBJ1-1; 8 bases are shared with TRBD1. The CDR3 spans 16 residues. Germline V gene lookup returns CDR1 LNHDA and CDR2 SQIVND (reference sequence). V was pared by 5 bases and J by 4 bases, with 12 bases of the junction left unmatched. This CDR3 reads CASSPTTSGTGTEAFF. The CDR3, as DNA: TGTGCCAGTAGTCCAACCACTTCCGGGACAGGCACTGAAGCTTTCTTT.

The rearrangement links TRBV7-2 to TRBJ2-1; no reliable D call. The CDR3 extends over 13 amino acids. Trimming left V 8 bases short and J 6 bases short, with 14 bases between. Per the germline V gene, CDR1 is SGHTA and CDR2 is FQGNSA. The CDR3 here is CASAPAPSNEQFF. The CDR3 DNA sequence: TGTGCCAGCGCCCCCGCACCGAGCAATGAGCAGTTCTTC.

In this sample, this clonotype turned up many times. V gene TRBV12-3 or TRBV12-4 combines with J gene TRBJ2-1; no clear D. CDR3 length equals 12 residues. The V end lost 2 bases, the J end lost 6 bases, and 5 bases lay between the germline ends. The CDR3 DNA reads as TGTGCCAGCAGTTTATTCGGCAATGAGCAGTTCTTC. Translated: CASSLFGNEQFF.

The V gene is TRBV20-1, the J gene TRBJ2-3, with TRBD2 matching over 14 bases. J gave up 2 bases and V 2 bases, and 9 bases lay outside the gene matches. Germline loops: CDR1 DFQATT, CDR2 SNEGSKA (reference sequence). CDR3 length: 18 residues. The chain's CDR3 is CSARNFGLAGGVTDTQYF. In DNA, the CDR3 is TGCAGTGCTAGAAATTTCGGACTAGCGGGGGGAGTCACAGATACGCAGTATTTT.

The CDR3 bases are TGTGCCAGCAGCCCCACAGGGTCCGGGGCCAACGTCCTGACTTTC. Its protein product is CASSPTGSGANVLTF. This chain joins TRBV11-1 and TRBJ2-6, with D possibly TRBD1 on 6 matching bases. Germline values: CDR1 SGHAT, CDR2 FQDESV (reference sequence). The CDR3 runs 15 residues. V was pared by 5 bases and J by 4 bases, with 12 bases between.

A few counts support this clonotype. This chain uses TRBV29-1 with TRBJ2-3; no definite D call. Germline V gene data show CDR1 as SQVTM and CDR2 as ANQGSEA. V was clipped by 8 bases and J by 4 bases, with 10 bases between them. The CDR3 has 11 residues. CDR3 protein: CSLDGSDTQYF. DNA for the CDR3: TGCAGCTTGGATGGCTCAGATACGCAGTATTTT.

This clonotype came up many times. The gene calls are TRBV14 and TRBJ1-1, with D hard to call. The V gene lost 1 base and the J gene lost 2 bases, with 5 bases spanning the gap. This CDR3 contains 13 residues. Germline V gene lookup returns CDR1 SGHDN and CDR2 FVKESK. CDR3 protein: CASSQGPNTEAFF. DNA of the CDR3: TGTGCCAGCAGCCAAGGGCCAAACACTGAAGCTTTCTTT.

This clonotype was seen many times. The chain carries TRBV4-3 and TRBJ2-2; TRBD1 or TRBD2 may be the D gene (6 bases each). Between the trimmed V and J ends, which lost 0 bases and 7 bases, there was a span of 15 bases. The CDR3 extends over 16 amino acids. Germline CDR1 LGHNA, CDR2 YSLEER. The CDR3: CASSQDTGTGRGELFF. The CDR3 DNA follows: TGCGCCAGCAGCCAAGATACAGGGACTGGACGCGGGGAGCTGTTTTTT.

The table lists this clonotype with many counts. This rearrangement joins TRBV25-1 to TRBJ1-1; D is perhaps TRBD1 (5 bases). Looked up from germline, CDR1 is MGHDK and CDR2 is SYGVNS. V shed 11 bases and J shed 4 bases, with 20 bases lying between them. This CDR3 is 14 amino acids long. CDR3 nucleotides: TGTGCCCCGAGCGGGGCGCATGGGGCCACTGAAGCTTTCTTT. It codes for CAPSGAHGATEAFF.

This clonotype appeared a few times. A read error is possible here, since a much larger clone lies one base away. The chain employs TRBV20-1 and TRBJ1-3; the match to TRBD1 covers 7 bases. Looked up from germline, CDR1 is DFQATT and CDR2 is SNEGSKA (reference sequence). V lost 6 bases, J lost 1 base, and 6 bases stayed unmatched. CDR3 length: 14 residues. CDR3 protein: CSAMGQTSGNTIYF. In DNA form, the CDR3 reads TGCAGTGCGATGGGACAGACGTCTGGAAACACCATATATTTT.

This clonotype was found many times. The chain carries TRBV9 and TRBJ1-1, with D hard to call. Germline V lookup: CDR1 SGDLS, CDR2 YYNGEE. Deletions cut 0 bases from V and 5 bases from J, with 5 bases between. The CDR3 runs to 12 residues. The CDR3 sequence: CASSVVTTEAFF. The CDR3 bases are TGTGCCAGCAGCGTAGTAACAACTGAAGCTTTCTTT.

In regard to this clonotype: A much larger clone differs from this one at a single base, so this may be a read error. Because it lacks the conserved phenylalanine or tryptophan at the end, this CDR3 is likely a read error. The rearrangement joins TRBV18 to TRBJ2-5; D gene unclear. V was pared by 3 bases and J by 2 bases, with 10 bases between. Germline V lookup: CDR1 KGHSH, CDR2 LQKENI. There are 14 residues in the CDR3. The CDR3 loop reads CASSPGLVQETQYS. CDR3 sequence (DNA): TGTGCCAGCTCACCGGGATTGGTACAAGAGACCCAGTACTCC.

This clonotype occurred a few times. V gene TRBV10-2 combines with J gene TRBJ1-2, with TRBD1 as a possible D gene (5 bases). The CDR3 covers 13 residues. Trimming took off 4 bases at V and 4 bases at J, with 10 bases between the two ends. Germline V CDR1 and CDR2: WSHSY, SAAADI. Here the CDR3 DNA reads TGCGCCAGCAGTGCGGGGCTCGTCTATGGCTACACCTTC. It yields the protein CASSAGLVYGYTF.

This clonotype was recorded once. This chain links TRBV25-1 with TRBJ1-2; D is possibly TRBD1 (6 bases). This CDR3 has 14 residues. The germline gives CDR1 MGHDK, CDR2 SYGVNS. Trimming took off 9 bases at V and 0 bases at J, with 14 bases between the two ends. The CDR3 sequence: CASEGDTTNYGYTF. The CDR3 region has the DNA TGTGCCAGTGAGGGGGACACTACTAACTATGGCTACACCTTC.

This clonotype was counted at least ten times. V and J are TRBV19 and TRBJ2-7; D call uncertain. This CDR3 has 13 residues. V was trimmed by 6 bases and J by 2 bases, leaving 11 bases between them. In germline, CDR1 is LNHDA, CDR2 SQIVND (reference sequence). CDR3 sequence reads: CASRPPSTYEQYF. CDR3 coding DNA: TGTGCCAGTAGACCCCCCTCTACCTACGAGCAGTACTTC.

The rearrangement links TRBV4-1 to TRBJ1-1; D gene ambiguous. V gave up 1 base and J gave up 6 bases, with 9 bases separating them. In germline, CDR1 is MGHRA, CDR2 YSYEKL. CDR3 size: 13 residues. This CDR3 is CASSQGKAPEAFF. The CDR3 DNA reads as TGCGCCAGCAGCCAAGGAAAGGCCCCTGAAGCTTTCTTT.

This clonotype was found many times. V usage is TRBV7-3 and J usage is TRBJ2-1; no clear D. The CDR3 consists of 15 residues. Trimming pared 3 bases from V and 0 bases from J, leaving 9 bases between. The germline gives CDR1 SGHTA, CDR2 FQGTGA. CDR3 nucleotides: TGTGCCAGCAGCTTGGTAGCAAGCTCCTACAATGAGCAGTTCTTC. Amino acid sequence: CASSLVASSYNEQFF.

The chain is built from TRBV5-1 and TRBJ1-6; weak D call: TRBD1 (5 bases). The CDR3 has 20 residues. Trimming removed 1 base from V and 10 bases from J, with 30 bases in between. The germline CDR1 and CDR2 sequences are SGHRS and YFSETQ. The chain's CDR3 is CASSLSLRQTLSGANSPLHF. CDR3 bases: TGCGCCAGCAGCTTGAGTTTGAGACAGACTCTCTCTGGGGCCAACTCACCCCTCCACTTT.

This clonotype turned up a few times. CDR3 sequence (DNA): TGTGCCAGCAGTGATGGACAGGGGGCTTACGAGCAGTACTTC. Translation gives CASSDGQGAYEQYF. The gene calls are TRBV25-1 and TRBJ2-7; TRBD1 matches at 11 bases. Germline V CDR1 and CDR2: MGHDK, SYGVNS. V gave up 3 bases and J gave up 4 bases; unmatched junction bases: 2. The CDR3 has 14 amino acids.

This clonotype was seen repeatedly, ten times or more. The J gene is TRBJ2-4, the V gene TRBV2; TRBD2 matches at 8 bases. With V trimmed by 6 bases and J by 8 bases, 9 bases remained unmatched. Germline V gene data show CDR1 as SNHLY and CDR2 as FYNNEI. The CDR3 loop spans 14 amino acids. As DNA, the CDR3 is TGTGCCAGCAGGGCCGGGAGGGCCGAGGACATTCAGTACTTC. Residues: CASRAGRAEDIQYF.

This clonotype occurred many times. The chain is built from TRBV2 and TRBJ1-4; TRBD1 aligns across 8 bases. V shed 6 bases, J shed 6 bases, and the junction held 3 bases outside the gene matches. CDR3 length: 13 residues. The germline CDR1 and CDR2 sequences are SNHLY and FYNNEI. This CDR3 reads CASRDRGYEKLFF. Here the CDR3 DNA reads TGTGCCAGCAGAGACAGGGGATATGAAAAACTGTTTTTT.